This T cell receptor (beta chain) was retrieved from a study of T-cell reconstitution after alpha-beta-depleted transplantation in children. Study-wide findings and caveats: Expanded graft clones, several hundred of them, were reportedly the source of alpha-beta T cells about two months after transplant. Some patients' high day-60 TCRbeta diversity was traced to surviving recipient T cells and thymic progenitors. A year had passed since transplant, and T-cell counts and diversity by then came mostly from newly produced T cells.

This clonotype was counted a single time. Its antigen is still unknown. A much larger clone lies a single base off, so this may be a read error. CDR1 and CDR2 (germline): PRHDT, FYEKMQ (reference sequence). The CDR3 consists of 15 residues. V trimming: 7 bases; J trimming: 1 base; junction bases outside the gene matches: 5. Unique molecular identifiers were used in preparing the TCRbeta library. TCRdb ran MiXCR on the PCR reads and lists one entry per CDR3 protein. The sample contains 330,000 or so distinct CDR3 sequences, roughly 9.1% of which appear only once. This TCR derives from a boy in the first two years of life with acute myeloid leukemia, due to receive a stem cell transplant. Here the sequenced sample was PBMCs, taken before TCRalphabeta/CD19-depleted stem cell transplant. The chain recombines TRBV13 with TRBJ2-5; 11 bases are a match to TRBD1. CDR3 bases: TGTGCCAGCACCGACGGGACAGGGGGCCAAGAGACCCAGTACTTC. Translating gives CASTDGTGGQETQYF.